A selection of T cell receptor beta chains follows, all from one sample in a study of blood T cells in healthy people across ages. MiXCR, run by TCRdb on the 5' RACE reads, gives a single entry per CDR3 protein. The sample has 1,500,000 or so distinct CDR3 sequences; 40% to 45% are singletons. The sequenced material came from blood. The receptors were gathered from a woman aged 18-30 years in good health. Both conserved end residues are part of each CDR3. Fields, in order: D gene, clone size, J gene, V gene, CDR3 protein, CDR3 DNA. The D gene is left open where the match is weak. Clone size is not always given. Where it is, it says once, few, many or a class for expanded clones.

d_gene: -; abundance: few; j_gene: TRBJ1-5; v_gene: TRBV7-2; CDR3aa: CASSLGASRQHF; CDR3nt: TGTGCCAGCAGCTTAGGGGCGAGTCGCCAGCATTTT
d_gene: TRBD1; abundance: few; j_gene: TRBJ1-2; v_gene: TRBV24-1; CDR3aa: CATAGQESYGYTF; CDR3nt: TGTGCCACCGCTGGACAGGAATCCTATGGCTACACCTTC
d_gene: TRBD1; abundance: -; j_gene: TRBJ1-1; v_gene: TRBV10-3; CDR3aa: CAISENAGGSTEAFF; CDR3nt: TGTGCCATCAGTGAGAACGCAGGGGGTAGCACTGAAGCTTTCTTT
d_gene: -; abundance: few; j_gene: TRBJ2-3; v_gene: TRBV27; CDR3aa: CASSLSGGWITDTQYF; CDR3nt: TGTGCCAGCAGTTTATCGGGGGGATGGATAACAGATACGCAGTATTTT
d_gene: TRBD1; abundance: -; j_gene: TRBJ2-1; v_gene: TRBV20-1; CDR3aa: CSAKTGGGDEQFF; CDR3nt: TGCAGTGCAAAAACAGGGGGCGGGGATGAGCAGTTCTTC
d_gene: -; abundance: few; j_gene: TRBJ2-1; v_gene: TRBV28; CDR3aa: CATWRGSYNEQFF; CDR3nt: TGTGCCACGTGGAGGGGCTCTTACAATGAGCAGTTCTTC
d_gene: -; abundance: -; j_gene: TRBJ2-7; v_gene: TRBV29-1; CDR3aa: CSVKGDSYEQYF; CDR3nt: TGCAGCGTTAAAGGTGACTCCTACGAGCAGTACTTC
d_gene: -; abundance: -; j_gene: TRBJ1-4; v_gene: TRBV20-1; CDR3aa: CSAIPEGEKPFF; CDR3nt: TGCAGTGCTATCCCGGAGGGGGAAAAACCGTTTTTT
d_gene: -; abundance: few; j_gene: TRBJ1-2; v_gene: TRBV29-1; CDR3aa: CSVGGKMNYGYTF; CDR3nt: TGCAGCGTTGGAGGGAAGATGAACTATGGCTACACCTTC
d_gene: TRBD1; abundance: -; j_gene: TRBJ2-7; v_gene: TRBV20-1; CDR3aa: CSAGTDQGYEQYF; CDR3nt: TGCAGTGCTGGGACAGACCAGGGCTACGAGCAGTACTTC
d_gene: -; abundance: -; j_gene: TRBJ2-3; v_gene: TRBV28; CDR3aa: CASGTLLDTQYF; CDR3nt: TGTGCCAGCGGGACTTTATTAGATACGCAGTATTTT
d_gene: -; abundance: -; j_gene: TRBJ2-5; v_gene: TRBV20-1; CDR3aa: CSAWDQGRSETQYF; CDR3nt: TGCAGTGCGTGGGACCAGGGGAGGTCGGAGACCCAGTACTTC
d_gene: TRBD2; abundance: -; j_gene: TRBJ2-1; v_gene: TRBV5-6; CDR3aa: CASRTRGTSNEQFF; CDR3nt: TGTGCCAGCAGAACGCGGGGGACTAGCAATGAGCAGTTCTTC
d_gene: -; abundance: -; j_gene: TRBJ1-1; v_gene: TRBV10-3; CDR3aa: CAISESRRTWGTEAFF; CDR3nt: TGTGCCATCAGTGAGTCGCGTCGAACCTGGGGCACTGAAGCTTTCTTT
d_gene: -; abundance: -; j_gene: TRBJ2-1; v_gene: TRBV6-1; CDR3aa: CASSVSRHNEQFF; CDR3nt: TGTGCCAGCAGTGTTTCCCGCCACAATGAGCAGTTCTTC
d_gene: -; abundance: -; j_gene: TRBJ1-2; v_gene: TRBV19; CDR3aa: CASSTNTNYGYTF; CDR3nt: TGTGCCAGTAGTACGAACACCAACTATGGCTACACCTTC
d_gene: TRBD2; abundance: -; j_gene: TRBJ2-3; v_gene: TRBV12-3/TRBV12-4; CDR3aa: CASSRPAGVDTQYF; CDR3nt: TGTGCCAGCAGCCGCCCCGCGGGGGTAGATACGCAGTATTTT
d_gene: TRBD2; abundance: many; j_gene: TRBJ2-3; v_gene: TRBV2; CDR3aa: CASSWTSGRFSDTQYF; CDR3nt: TGTGCCAGCAGTTGGACTAGCGGGAGGTTCTCAGATACGCAGTATTTT
d_gene: -; abundance: few; j_gene: TRBJ2-7; v_gene: TRBV20-1; CDR3aa: CSAPFPLIFSYEQYF; CDR3nt: TGCAGTGCTCCCTTCCCTCTGATTTTCTCCTACGAGCAGTACTTC
d_gene: TRBD2; abundance: once; j_gene: TRBJ2-3; v_gene: TRBV7-2; CDR3aa: CACSFTSGGFTDMQYF; CDR3nt: TGTGCCTGCAGCTTCACTAGCGGGGGGTTCACAGATATGCAGTATTTT
d_gene: -; abundance: -; j_gene: TRBJ2-4; v_gene: TRBV2; CDR3aa: CASSDPGRAKNIQYF; CDR3nt: TGTGCCAGCAGTGACCCCGGCCGCGCCAAAAACATTCAGTACTTC
d_gene: TRBD2; abundance: once; j_gene: TRBJ2-1; v_gene: TRBV7-6; CDR3aa: CVSSITSGRYNEQFF; CDR3nt: TGTGTCAGCAGCATTACTAGCGGACGTTACAATGAGCAGTTCTTC
d_gene: -; abundance: -; j_gene: TRBJ2-3; v_gene: TRBV10-3; CDR3aa: CAISESGGQTQTARTDTQYF; CDR3nt: TGTGCCATCAGTGAGTCGGGAGGACAGACCCAAACAGCCCGCACAGATACGCAGTATTTT
d_gene: -; abundance: -; j_gene: TRBJ2-1; v_gene: TRBV5-6; CDR3aa: CASSLYGRNNEQFF; CDR3nt: TGTGCCAGCAGCTTGTACGGGCGGAACAATGAGCAGTTCTTC
d_gene: -; abundance: few; j_gene: TRBJ2-3; v_gene: TRBV29-1; CDR3aa: CSVRVGFTDTQYF; CDR3nt: TGCAGCGTAAGGGTGGGGTTCACAGATACGCAGTATTTT
d_gene: -; abundance: few; j_gene: TRBJ2-3; v_gene: TRBV5-1; CDR3aa: CASSSAGVRTDTQYF; CDR3nt: TGCGCCAGCAGCTCGGCAGGGGTTCGCACAGATACGCAGTATTTT
d_gene: -; abundance: -; j_gene: TRBJ2-7; v_gene: TRBV7-2; CDR3aa: CASSSLYGGGFEYEQYF; CDR3nt: TGTGCCAGCAGCTCCCTATATGGGGGTGGATTCGAGTACGAGCAGTACTTC
d_gene: -; abundance: -; j_gene: TRBJ2-3; v_gene: TRBV5-5; CDR3aa: CASSLAGVGPQYF; CDR3nt: TGTGCCAGCAGCTTGGCCGGCGTGGGTCCGCAGTATTTT
d_gene: TRBD2; abundance: -; j_gene: TRBJ2-3; v_gene: TRBV20-1; CDR3aa: CSARDRALAGGQKPNTRYF; CDR3nt: TGCAGTGCTAGAGATCGGGCACTAGCGGGAGGGCAGAAACCAAATACGCGGTATTTT
d_gene: TRBD2; abundance: -; j_gene: TRBJ2-5; v_gene: TRBV15; CDR3aa: CATGRGLAGDIQETQYF; CDR3nt: TGTGCCACCGGCAGAGGTTTAGCGGGGGACATCCAAGAGACCCAGTACTTC
d_gene: -; abundance: few; j_gene: TRBJ2-1; v_gene: TRBV7-2; CDR3aa: CASSPDKSYNEQFF; CDR3nt: TGTGCCAGCAGCCCTGACAAATCCTACAATGAGCAGTTCTTC
d_gene: -; abundance: few; j_gene: TRBJ2-5; v_gene: TRBV27; CDR3aa: CASSWGYQETQYF; CDR3nt: TGTGCCAGCAGTTGGGGTTACCAAGAGACCCAGTACTTC
d_gene: TRBD2; abundance: few; j_gene: TRBJ2-1; v_gene: TRBV20-1; CDR3aa: CSARAIGTSGRGYNEQFF; CDR3nt: TGCAGTGCTAGAGCGATCGGGACTAGCGGGAGGGGATACAATGAGCAGTTCTTC
d_gene: -; abundance: few; j_gene: TRBJ1-2; v_gene: TRBV29-1; CDR3aa: CSVVVAGDYGYTF; CDR3nt: TGCAGCGTCGTGGTCGCCGGGGACTATGGCTACACCTTC
d_gene: -; abundance: -; j_gene: TRBJ1-1; v_gene: TRBV20-1; CDR3aa: CSARDRRGRNTEAFF; CDR3nt: TGCAGTGCTAGAGATCGACGAGGTAGAAACACTGAAGCTTTCTTT
d_gene: -; abundance: -; j_gene: TRBJ2-5; v_gene: TRBV20-1; CDR3aa: CSAFDPLRGETQYF; CDR3nt: TGCAGTGCTTTTGACCCACTACGAGGAGAGACCCAGTACTTC
d_gene: TRBD1; abundance: many; j_gene: TRBJ2-4; v_gene: TRBV20-1; CDR3aa: CSASGTGGPRLAKNIQYF; CDR3nt: TGCAGTGCTAGTGGGACAGGGGGTCCCAGACTAGCCAAAAACATTCAGTACTTC
d_gene: TRBD1; abundance: few; j_gene: TRBJ2-7; v_gene: TRBV12-3/TRBV12-4; CDR3aa: CASSLDGTGVFEQYF; CDR3nt: TGTGCCAGCAGTTTAGACGGGACAGGGGTATTCGAGCAGTACTTC
d_gene: TRBD1; abundance: few; j_gene: TRBJ2-7; v_gene: TRBV2; CDR3aa: CASSGDSAEQYF; CDR3nt: TGTGCCAGCAGTGGGGACAGTGCCGAGCAGTACTTC
d_gene: -; abundance: few; j_gene: TRBJ2-5; v_gene: TRBV5-1; CDR3aa: CASSSLPKGPQETQYF; CDR3nt: TGCGCCAGCAGCTCTCTGCCGAAGGGTCCCCAAGAGACCCAGTACTTC
d_gene: TRBD1; abundance: few; j_gene: TRBJ2-7; v_gene: TRBV6-1; CDR3aa: CASSEYRGYEQYF; CDR3nt: TGTGCCAGCAGTGAGTACAGGGGTTACGAGCAGTACTTC
d_gene: -; abundance: -; j_gene: TRBJ1-6; v_gene: TRBV7-9; CDR3aa: CASSLDTNNSPLHF; CDR3nt: TGTGCCAGCAGCTTAGATACCAATAATTCACCCCTCCACTTT
d_gene: TRBD1; abundance: -; j_gene: TRBJ2-5; v_gene: TRBV28; CDR3aa: CASSIQGTKETQYF; CDR3nt: TGTGCCAGCAGTATACAGGGGACCAAAGAGACCCAGTACTTC
d_gene: -; abundance: few; j_gene: TRBJ1-2; v_gene: TRBV7-9; CDR3aa: CASSPPEALNYGYTF; CDR3nt: TGTGCCAGCAGCCCCCCAGAAGCTCTTAACTATGGCTACACCTTC
d_gene: -; abundance: -; j_gene: TRBJ2-3; v_gene: TRBV6-6; CDR3aa: CASSYGQPGTDTQYF; CDR3nt: TGTGCCAGCAGTTACGGGCAGCCTGGCACAGATACGCAGTATTTT
d_gene: -; abundance: -; j_gene: TRBJ1-2; v_gene: TRBV4-1; CDR3aa: CASSQILTDYGYTF; CDR3nt: TGCGCCAGCAGCCAAATTCTGACAGACTATGGCTACACCTTC
d_gene: -; abundance: -; j_gene: TRBJ2-1; v_gene: TRBV4-2; CDR3aa: CASSQDRGTIYNEQFF; CDR3nt: TGTGCCAGCAGCCAAGATCGGGGAACTATATACAATGAGCAGTTCTTC
d_gene: TRBD2; abundance: few; j_gene: TRBJ2-3; v_gene: TRBV12-3/TRBV12-4; CDR3aa: CASTRLAGGITDTQYF; CDR3nt: TGTGCCAGCACCCGACTAGCGGGGGGGATCACAGATACGCAGTATTTT
d_gene: -; abundance: few; j_gene: TRBJ2-7; v_gene: TRBV7-2; CDR3aa: CASSSPRDLPYEQYF; CDR3nt: TGTGCCAGCAGCTCCCCGCGGGACTTACCCTACGAGCAGTACTTC
d_gene: TRBD2; abundance: -; j_gene: TRBJ2-7; v_gene: TRBV20-1; CDR3aa: CSARALLAGGRSYEQYF; CDR3nt: TGCAGTGCTAGAGCCTTACTAGCGGGGGGCCGCTCCTACGAGCAGTACTTC
d_gene: -; abundance: -; j_gene: TRBJ2-6; v_gene: TRBV6-2/TRBV6-3; CDR3aa: CASSYSSARLTGANVPTF; CDR3nt: TGTGCCAGCAGTTACTCTTCTGCGAGGTTAACTGGGGCCAACGTCCCGACTTTC
d_gene: -; abundance: many; j_gene: TRBJ2-5; v_gene: TRBV7-2; CDR3aa: CASSFRLGETQYF; CDR3nt: TGTGCCAGCAGCTTTAGACTCGGAGAGACCCAGTACTTC
d_gene: TRBD2; abundance: -; j_gene: TRBJ2-1; v_gene: TRBV4-1; CDR3aa: CASRILAGVSYNEQFF; CDR3nt: TGCGCCAGCAGGATTCTAGCGGGGGTCTCCTACAATGAGCAGTTCTTC
d_gene: -; abundance: few; j_gene: TRBJ1-2; v_gene: TRBV4-1; CDR3aa: CASSQLLSGYTF; CDR3nt: TGCGCCAGCAGCCAACTCCTCAGCGGCTACACCTTC